Given below is one TCR beta chain in context. What it binds is not known. The sample belongs to a study of vaccination and CD4 T cells after COVID-19. Study in general: Post-diagnosis, post-COVID samples were collected after a median approximately 100 days, ranging 35 to 161.

CDR3 length: 17 residues. Germline V gene lookup returns CDR1 MNHNS and CDR2 SASEGT. V gave up 8 bases and J gave up 10 bases, with 32 bases separating them. Cultured CD4+ T cell DNA was sequenced using the Oncomine TCR Beta short-read assay. TCRdb called the PCR reads again in MiXCR, with one record for every CDR3 protein. The table lists 13,000 to 15,000 distinct CDR3 sequences, about 47% of them singletons. The treatment: roughly ten-day PBMC culture with coronavirus spike peptide pools or control peptides (ViraFEST assay). The sample comprised CD4+ T cells from blood, cultured in vitro. The chain has TRBV6-1 and TRBJ1-2, with D perhaps TRBD1 (6 bases). This receptor was obtained from a human donor who had recovered from COVID-19. CDR3 nucleotides: TGTGCCAGCTCACCTTTCCCTCTCACCGGGACAAAGATGTTCTACACCTTC. Protein product: CASSPFPLTGTKMFYTF.